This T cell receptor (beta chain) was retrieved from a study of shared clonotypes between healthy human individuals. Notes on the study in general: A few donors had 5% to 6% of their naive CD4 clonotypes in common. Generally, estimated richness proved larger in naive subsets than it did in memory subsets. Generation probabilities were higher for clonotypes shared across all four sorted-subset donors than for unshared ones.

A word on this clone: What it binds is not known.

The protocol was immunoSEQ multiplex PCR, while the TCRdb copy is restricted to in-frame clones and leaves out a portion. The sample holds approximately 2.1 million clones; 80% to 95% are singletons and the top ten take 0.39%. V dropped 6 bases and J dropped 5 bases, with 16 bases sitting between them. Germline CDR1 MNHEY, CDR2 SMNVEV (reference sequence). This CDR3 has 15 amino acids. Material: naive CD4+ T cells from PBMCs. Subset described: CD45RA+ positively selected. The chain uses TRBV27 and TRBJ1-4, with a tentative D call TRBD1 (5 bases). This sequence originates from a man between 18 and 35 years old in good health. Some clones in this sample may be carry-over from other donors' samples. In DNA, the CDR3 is TGTGCCAGCAGCCGAGCGGGGACCCAGAATGAAAAACTGTTTTTT. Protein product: CASSRAGTQNEKLFF.